These T cell receptor beta chains were read from a single sample in a study of regulatory T cells in long-lasting Graves disease. TCRdb passed the multiplex PCR reads through MiXCR, listing each CDR3 protein once. The sample contains 250,000 to 300,000 distinct CDR3 sequences, around a sixth of which appear only once. The data were also submitted as part of a second study, on T cells in Graves' hyperthyroidism and ophthalmopathy.

Sequenced here: peripheral blood mononuclear cells (PBMCs), sampled at new diagnosis, from a patient treated with antithyroid drugs. The source of these receptors is a woman aged 25 to 39 with Graves disease. Both conserved end residues are part of each CDR3. The order of the fields is V gene, D gene, clone size, J gene, CDR3 DNA, CDR3 protein. A D gene is named only where the DNA matches it firmly. Some rows mark clone size as missing; the rest say once, few, many or name a class of expanded clone.

TRBV12-3/TRBV12-4	TRBD1	many	TRBJ2-1	TGTGCCAGCAGCCCCGGGACAGGGGGATTTAGTGAGCAGTTCTTC	CASSPGTGGFSEQFF
TRBV20-1	NA	many	TRBJ2-3	TGCAGTGCTCGGTCCCATAGCGTGAGCACAGATACGCAGTATTTT	CSARSHSVSTDTQYF
TRBV12-3/TRBV12-4	NA	many	TRBJ1-4	TGTGCCAGCAGTCCTGGGGAGGCTAATGAAAAACTGTTTTTT	CASSPGEANEKLFF
TRBV7-9	TRBD1	many	TRBJ1-2	TGTGCCAGCAGCGACCGGGACAGGGGGCTTGGCTACACCTTC	CASSDRDRGLGYTF
TRBV4-1	NA	NA	TRBJ1-4	TGCGCCAGCAGCCCGACTCCAGGGGCACCTAATGAAAAACTGTTTTTT	CASSPTPGAPNEKLFF
TRBV19	NA	few	TRBJ2-4	TGTGCCAGTAGGAACTACCGAAGGGACATTCAGTACTTC	CASRNYRRDIQYF
TRBV19	TRBD1	NA	TRBJ1-2	TGTGCCACCCTGGACAGGGAAGTTTCCGGCTACACCTTC	CATLDREVSGYTF
TRBV19	NA	few	TRBJ2-5	TGTGCCAGTAGTTCTCCTGGGATACTACAAGAGACCCAGTACTTC	CASSSPGILQETQYF
TRBV3-1	NA	many	TRBJ1-2	TGTGCCAGCAGCCCACCCGTGGGGGCTGGCTACACCTTC	CASSPPVGAGYTF
TRBV18	TRBD1	NA	TRBJ2-5	TGTGCCAGCTCATTTCAGGGACAGGGTGAGACCCAGTACTTC	CASSFQGQGETQYF